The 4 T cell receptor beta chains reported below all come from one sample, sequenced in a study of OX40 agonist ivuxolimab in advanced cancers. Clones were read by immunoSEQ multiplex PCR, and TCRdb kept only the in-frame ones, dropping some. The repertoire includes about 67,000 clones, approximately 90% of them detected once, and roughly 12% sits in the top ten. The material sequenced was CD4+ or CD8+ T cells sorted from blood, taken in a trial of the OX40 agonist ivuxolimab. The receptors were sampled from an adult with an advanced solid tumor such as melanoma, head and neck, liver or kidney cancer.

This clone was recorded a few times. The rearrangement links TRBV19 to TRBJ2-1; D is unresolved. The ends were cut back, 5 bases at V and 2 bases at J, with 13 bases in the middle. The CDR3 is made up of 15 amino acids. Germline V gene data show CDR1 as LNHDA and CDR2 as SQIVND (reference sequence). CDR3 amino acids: CASSSALEPYNEQFF. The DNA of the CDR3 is TGTGCCAGTAGTTCCGCATTGGAACCCTACAATGAGCAGTTCTTC.

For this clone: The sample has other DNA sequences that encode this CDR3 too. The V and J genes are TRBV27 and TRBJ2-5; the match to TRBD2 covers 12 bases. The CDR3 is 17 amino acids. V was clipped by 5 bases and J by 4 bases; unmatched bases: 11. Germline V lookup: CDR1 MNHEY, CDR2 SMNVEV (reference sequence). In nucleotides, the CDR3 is TGTGCCAGCAGTCCCCGCGGACTAGCGGGACCTCTAGAGACCCAGTACTTC. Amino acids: CASSPRGLAGPLETQYF.

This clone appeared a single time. The CDR3 DNA reads TGTGCCACAAGAACAGGGCAGAACACTGAAGCTTTCTTT. Its translation is CATRTGQNTEAFF. The genes are TRBV27 and TRBJ1-1; a possible D gene is TRBD1 (6 bases). The CDR3 extends over 13 amino acids. Looked up from germline, CDR1 is MNHEY and CDR2 is SMNVEV (reference sequence). Trimming shortened V by 10 bases and J by 1 base, and 13 bases separated the two germline ends.

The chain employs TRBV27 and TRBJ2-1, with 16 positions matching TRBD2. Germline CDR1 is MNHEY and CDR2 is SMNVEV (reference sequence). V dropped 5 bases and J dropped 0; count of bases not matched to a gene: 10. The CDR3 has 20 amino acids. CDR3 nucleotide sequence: TGTGCCAGCAGTCAAACGGGACTAGCGGGAGGGGACGCCTCCTACAATGAGCAGTTCTTC. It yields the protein CASSQTGLAGGDASYNEQFF.